This paragraph covers one T cell receptor (beta chain) sequence. These data belong to a study of T-cell reconstitution after alpha-beta-depleted transplantation in children. The library targeted TCRbeta and was prepared with unique molecular identifiers. From the PCR reads, TCRdb called clonotypes with MiXCR, one entry per CDR3 protein. The table includes over 550,000 distinct CDR3 sequences, 8% to 11% detected once. Germline-derived CDR1 and CDR2 are SGHTA and FQGNSA. The CDR3 has 12 residues. The V end was cut by 3 bases, the J end by 3 bases, with 6 bases between. The origin of this receptor is a human donor who donated a stem cell graft to a child with acute myeloid leukemia. The chain links TRBV7-2 to TRBJ2-7; D is uncertain. The sample was PBMCs from the stem cell graft donor, taken from the stem cell graft. The CDR3 region has the DNA TGTGCCAGCAGCTTTACCTTCTACGAGCAGTACTTC. Protein sequence: CASSFTFYEQYF.